These 27 T cell receptor beta chains were sequenced from one sample in a study of blood T cell repertoires in COVID-19. The repertoire was sequenced with immunoSEQ multiplex PCR; TCRdb's copy has only in-frame clones and lacks some. This table holds approximately 210,000 clones, approximately 90% found once. Sequenced material: peripheral blood. The receptor source for this set is a man aged 25 to 40 with acute or convalescent COVID-19.

This sequence joins TRBV19 and TRBJ2-4; 15 bases are shared with TRBD2. The CDR3 length is 14 residues. V shed 5 bases and J 16 bases; nucleotides not matched to a gene: 9. In germline, CDR1 is LNHDA, CDR2 SQIVND (reference sequence). The DNA of the CDR3 is TGTGCCAGTAGTCCCGGGACTAGCGGGAGGTCCCCTTACTTC. This encodes CASSPGTSGRSPYF. Full variable domain (outside the CDR3, taken from reference TRBV19 and TRBJ2-4): DGGITQSPKYLFRKEGQNVTLSCEQNLNHDAMYWYRQDPGQGLRLIYYSQIVNDFQKGDIAEGYSVSREKKESFPLTVTSAQKNPTAFYLCASSPGTSGRSPYFGAGTRLSVL.

The rearrangement uses TRBV27 and TRBJ2-7; D is uncertain. The CDR3 extends over 16 amino acids. Germline loops: CDR1 MNHEY, CDR2 SMNVEV (reference sequence). The ends were cut back, 2 bases at V and 0 bases at J, with 14 bases in the middle. CDR3 residues: CASSLRRDTRSYEQYF. CDR3 nucleotides: TGTGCCAGCAGTTTAAGACGCGACACCCGCTCCTACGAGCAGTACTTC.

CDR3 coding DNA: TGTGCCAGCAGGGAGAGAGGGGGACTGAACACTGAAGCTTTCTTT. It yields the protein CASRERGGLNTEAFF. The V gene is TRBV5-4, the J gene TRBJ1-1, with TRBD1 as a possible D gene (6 bases). Germline V gives CDR1 SGHNT, CDR2 YYREEE (reference sequence). With 5 bases removed from V and 0 bases from J, the gap between germline ends came to 14 bases. The CDR3 runs 15 residues.

V usage is TRBV5-8 and J usage is TRBJ2-3; D is unclear. This CDR3 contains 13 residues. Trimming pared 4 bases from V and 6 bases from J, leaving 12 bases between. Germline CDR1 and CDR2: SGHTS and YDEGEE. CDR3 residues: CASSGWSVDTQYF. CDR3 bases: TGTGCCAGCAGCGGTTGGAGTGTTGATACGCAGTATTTT.

V and J are TRBV4-1 and TRBJ2-7; D possibly corresponds to TRBD1 (5 bases). The CDR3 loop spans 15 amino acids. V was shortened by 3 bases and J by 5 bases, with 17 bases between the two germline ends. From germline, CDR1 is MGHRA and CDR2 YSYEKL. The CDR3 bases are TGCGCCAGCAGCCAGATCACCCAGGGTGTCGACGAGCAGTACTTC. Protein: CASSQITQGVDEQYF.

The CDR3: CASSAPRTNYEQYF. In DNA, the CDR3 is TGTGCCAGCAGTGCTCCCAGGACTAACTACGAGCAGTACTTC. The rearrangement uses TRBV25-1 and TRBJ2-7, with D tentatively TRBD2 (6 bases). The CDR3 runs 14 residues. Germline CDR1 reads MGHDK; CDR2 reads SYGVNS. V was cut by 4 bases and J by 3 bases, with 13 bases left in between.

This sequence joins TRBV2 and TRBJ2-3; 9 nucleotides line up with TRBD1. CDR3 length: 18 amino acids. Trimming removed 3 bases from V and 2 bases from J; junction bases left unmatched: 12. Germline CDR1 SNHLY, CDR2 FYNNEI. The chain's CDR3 is CASSDGGTGFELTDTQYF. For the CDR3, the DNA is TGTGCCAGCAGTGATGGCGGGACAGGGTTTGAGCTCACAGATACGCAGTATTTT.

J is TRBJ1-5 and V is TRBV28; 7 bases map to TRBD1. This CDR3 has 14 amino acids. The J segment lost 6 bases and the V segment lost 2 bases, leaving 4 bases of the junction unmatched. Germline-derived CDR1 and CDR2 are MDHEN and SYDVKM. The CDR3 coding sequence is TGTGCCAGCAGTTTAGTAGGGGGCGGTCAGCCCCAGCATTTT. It codes for CASSLVGGGQPQHF.

The CDR3 nucleotides read TGTGCCTGGAGTGTACGGGGTGGGGGCACCCGCTCCTACGAGCAGTACTTC. It codes for CAWSVRGGGTRSYEQYF. This chain connects TRBV30 to TRBJ2-7; perhaps TRBD1 as D (6 bases). Germline values: CDR1 GTSNPN, CDR2 SVGIG (reference sequence). The CDR3 spans 17 residues. V lost 0 bases to trimming and J lost 0 bases, with 18 bases between them.

This clone was detected once. The chain recombines TRBV4-1 with TRBJ1-1; 9 nucleotides line up with TRBD1. Germline CDR1 is MGHRA and CDR2 is YSYEKL. The V segment lost 3 bases and the J segment 6 bases; nucleotides outside the gene matches: 11. This CDR3 comprises 16 residues. The CDR3 sequence is CASSHPLNRGPSEAFF. The CDR3 nucleotides are TGCGCCAGCAGCCATCCGCTCAACAGGGGGCCCTCTGAAGCTTTCTTT.

The V and J genes are TRBV7-3 and TRBJ2-2; 10 bases are a match to TRBD2. This CDR3 comprises 16 residues. Trimming removed 6 bases from V and 4 bases from J; junction bases left unmatched: 8. The V gene's germline CDR1 is SGHTA and CDR2 FQGTGA. The CDR3 DNA reads TGTGCCAGCAGTTCGCTAGCGGGAGAAATCACCGGGGAGCTGTTTTTT. It is translated as CASSSLAGEITGELFF.

The chain combines TRBV19 with TRBJ2-1, with TRBD2 as a possible D gene (6 bases). Between the trimmed V and J ends, which lost 5 bases and 7 bases, there was a span of 12 bases. This CDR3 comprises 13 residues. CDR1 is LNHDA and CDR2 is SQIVND in the germline V gene (reference sequence). CDR3 DNA: TGTGCCAGTAGTCCCGGTCTAGCGAATGAGCAGTTCTTC. As protein: CASSPGLANEQFF.

This chain connects TRBV4-1 to TRBJ2-7; D is perhaps TRBD1 (6 bases). Germline CDR1 is MGHRA and CDR2 is YSYEKL. The CDR3 totals 18 residues. V lost 4 bases and J lost 3, with 25 bases in between. The CDR3 here is CASSPPIKRNRVGYEQYF. The CDR3 DNA sequence: TGCGCCAGCAGCCCTCCGATTAAGCGGAACAGGGTGGGCTACGAGCAGTACTTC.

This rearrangement joins TRBV12-5 to TRBJ1-1, with D perhaps matching TRBD1 (6 bases). CDR3 length: 14 amino acids. Germline lookup yields CDR1 LGHNT and CDR2 FRNRAP. Between the trimmed V and J ends, which lost 1 base and 5 bases, there was a span of 11 bases. The CDR3 nucleotides are TGTGCTAGTGGTTTGGGGTATGGGACAACTGAAGCTTTCTTT. Amino acid sequence: CASGLGYGTTEAFF. The whole variable domain, filled in from reference TRBV12-5 and TRBJ1-1, reads DARVTQTPRHKVTEMGQEVTMRCQPILGHNTVFWYRQTMMQGLELLAYFRNRAPLDDSGMPKDRFSAEMPDATLATLKIQPSEPRDSAVYFCASGLGYGTTEAFFGQGTRLTVV.

This sequence joins TRBV5-4 and TRBJ1-2; maybe TRBD1 (6 bases). Germline CDR1 and CDR2: SGHNT and YYREEE (reference sequence). This CDR3 region has 14 residues. The V end lost 4 bases, the J end lost 6 bases, and 16 bases lay between the germline ends. The CDR3 bases are TGTGCCAGCAGCCCTACGTCGACAGGAGATGGCTACACCTTC. It yields the protein CASSPTSTGDGYTF.

The chain links TRBV10-1 to TRBJ2-3; possible D gene TRBD2, 6 bases. Germline CDR1 WNHNN, CDR2 SYGVQD (reference sequence). There are 13 residues in the CDR3. Trimming left V 5 bases short and J 2 bases short, with 8 bases between. The CDR3 is CASSREPTDTQYF. For the CDR3, the DNA is TGCGCCAGCAGTCGGGAGCCCACAGATACGCAGTATTTT.

The rearrangement joins TRBV2 to TRBJ1-1; the match to TRBD1 covers 11 bases. The CDR3 is 14 amino acids. The germline CDR1 and CDR2 sequences are SNHLY and FYNNEI. The V and J ends lost 6 bases and 4 bases, in that order; junction bases with no gene match: 4. The CDR3 region has the DNA TGTGCCAGCAGCGGACAGGGGGCAATCACTGAAGCTTTCTTT. Protein: CASSGQGAITEAFF.

The chain has TRBV6-1 and TRBJ2-3; D gene unclear. This CDR3 is built from 13 residues. In germline, CDR1 is MNHNS, CDR2 SASEGT. V was trimmed by 3 bases and J by 2 bases, leaving 6 bases between them. CDR3 sequence reads: CASSDVVTDTQYF. The CDR3 region has the DNA TGTGCCAGCAGTGACGTTGTCACAGATACGCAGTATTTT.

The V and J genes are TRBV2 and TRBJ1-4; the match to TRBD1 covers 10 bases. The CDR3 sequence is 13 residues long. Germline V lookup: CDR1 SNHLY, CDR2 FYNNEI. Trimming at V came to 6 bases and at J to 8 bases, leaving 3 bases not matched to a gene. CDR3 region: CASSGTGEEKLFF. The CDR3 DNA reads as TGTGCCAGCAGCGGGACAGGGGAGGAAAAACTGTTTTTT. The full variable domain, with the rest looked up from reference TRBV2 and TRBJ1-4, is EPEVTQTPSHQVTQMGQEVILRCVPISNHLYFYWYRQILGQKVEFLVSFYNNEISEKSEIFDDQFSVERPDGSNFTLKIRSTKLEDSAMYFCASSGTGEEKLFFGSGTQLSVL.

The chain combines TRBV19 with TRBJ1-1, with TRBD1 identical over 8 bases. CDR1 LNHDA and CDR2 SQIVND come from the germline V gene (reference sequence). The CDR3 has 14 amino acids. With V trimmed by 6 bases and J by 2 bases, 5 bases remained unmatched. CDR3 coding DNA: TGTGCCAGTAGAACGGACAGGGTCAACACTGAAGCTTTCTTT. Translating it yields CASRTDRVNTEAFF.

The chain carries TRBV2 and TRBJ2-3, with D tentatively TRBD1 (6 bases). This CDR3 has 15 amino acids. Germline CDR1 SNHLY, CDR2 FYNNEI. Trimming cost V 4 bases and J 10 bases, with 21 bases left between them. The CDR3 is CASSGPGTSDLAQYF. In nucleotides, the CDR3 is TGTGCCAGCAGTGGCCCCGGGACATCGGACCTCGCGCAGTATTTT. Drawing the rest from reference TRBV2 and TRBJ2-3, the complete variable domain is EPEVTQTPSHQVTQMGQEVILRCVPISNHLYFYWYRQILGQKVEFLVSFYNNEISEKSEIFDDQFSVERPDGSNFTLKIRSTKLEDSAMYFCASSGPGTSDLAQYFGPGTRLTVL.

The chain joins TRBV28 to TRBJ1-2; D unclear. This CDR3 comprises 13 residues. V was pared by 8 bases and J by 0 bases, with 10 bases between. Germline V CDR1 and CDR2: MDHEN, SYDVKM. The DNA of the CDR3 is TGTGCCAGCGGGATACTAGCTAACTATGGCTACACCTTC. It translates to CASGILANYGYTF.

The genes are TRBV6-5 and TRBJ1-5, with D maybe TRBD1 (5 bases). CDR3 length: 15 residues. The V and J ends lost 4 bases and 5 bases respectively, with 15 bases between them. Germline CDR1 is MNHEY and CDR2 is SVGAGI. The CDR3 reads CASSSRGGRDQPQHF. CDR3 bases: TGTGCCAGCAGTTCCCGGGGGGGAAGGGATCAGCCCCAGCATTTT.

This rearrangement joins TRBV14 to TRBJ2-7; perhaps TRBD1 as D (6 bases). The CDR3 loop spans 16 amino acids. Germline values: CDR1 SGHDN, CDR2 FVKESK. V lost 5 bases to trimming and J lost 1 base, with 18 bases between them. CDR3 in amino acids: CASSNTFQGLSYEQYF. CDR3 sequence (DNA): TGTGCCAGCAGCAACACCTTCCAGGGGTTGTCCTACGAGCAGTACTTC.

The rearrangement uses TRBV12-3 or TRBV12-4 and TRBJ1-2; D is undetermined. V lost 3 bases to trimming and J lost 7 bases, with 6 bases between them. The length of the CDR3 is 11 residues. The chain's CDR3 is CASSFYSGYTF. The CDR3 region has the DNA TGTGCCAGCAGTTTTTATAGTGGCTACACCTTC.

V gene TRBV11-2 combines with J gene TRBJ1-3; TRBD1 aligns across 9 bases. CDR3 length: 15 amino acids. The V gene end was trimmed by 5 bases and the J gene end by 8 bases; junction bases not matched to a gene: 10. Germline V gene lookup returns CDR1 SGHAT and CDR2 FQNNGV. CDR3 in DNA: TGTGCCAGCAGCCCCTGGACAGGGGATTCTTACACCATATATTTT. Protein sequence: CASSPWTGDSYTIYF.

The rearrangement uses TRBV3-1 (or the pseudogene TRBV3-2) and TRBJ1-1; D is undetermined. Trimming shortened V by 6 bases and J by 0 bases, and 5 bases separated the two germline ends. CDR3 size: 12 residues. Germline CDR1 reads LGHDT; CDR2 reads YNNKEL (reference sequence). The CDR3 region is CASRGVNTEAFF. DNA for the CDR3: TGTGCCAGCAGAGGAGTGAACACTGAAGCTTTCTTT.